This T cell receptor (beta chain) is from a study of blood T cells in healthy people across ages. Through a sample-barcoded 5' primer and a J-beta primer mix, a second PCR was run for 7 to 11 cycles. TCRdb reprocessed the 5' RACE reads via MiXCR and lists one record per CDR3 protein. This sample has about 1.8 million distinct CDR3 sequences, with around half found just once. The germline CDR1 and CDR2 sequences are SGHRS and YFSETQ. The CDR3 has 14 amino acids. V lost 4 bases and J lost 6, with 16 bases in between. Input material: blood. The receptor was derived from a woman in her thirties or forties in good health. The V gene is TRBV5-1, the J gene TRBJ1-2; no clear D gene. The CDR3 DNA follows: TGCGCCAGCAGCCTGACCGGGAGGAGTGATGGCTACACCTTC. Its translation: CASSLTGRSDGYTF.